This TCR beta chain was identified during a study of blood T cell repertoires in COVID-19 (dated by TCRdb to 2018 to 2020). For context, the study as a whole: The collaborator samples originated in the United States, Italy and Spain and spanned the acute and convalescent phases of COVID-19. The prospective study material was composed of cDNA or gDNA derived from T cells, B-cell-depleted T cells, or PBMCs. Deeply sampled blood TCRbeta repertoires from subjects exposed to, actively infected with, or recovered from COVID-19 were included in the dataset. A freely available public database, intended as a resource for researchers studying the immune response to SARS-CoV-2, is where the repertoires were released. The samples were drawn from the first 160 participants of the ongoing ImmuneRACE study and from some 1,300 subjects provided by 6 global collaborators. A de-identified subject ID, COVID-19 status, age in years and sex were almost always included in the sample metadata. HLA class I and class II types, where available, came from metadata supplied by the sample provider rather than from assay-based typing.

Details on this clone: No cognate antigen has been identified for it. No much larger clonotype is one base removed from it; base qualities were not supplied.

The CDR3, from cysteine to phenylalanine, totals 15 residues. Here the CDR3 DNA is all that survives: 45 bases in frame from base 1. CDR1 SGDLS and CDR2 YYNGEE were looked up in the germline V gene. V is shortened by 5 bases, J by 4 bases, and the region joining them spans 16 bases. The immunoSEQ Assay, a bias-controlled multiplex PCR, was used to amplify TCRbeta CDR3 regions from genomic DNA. As for the original processing: The number of nucleated cells in each sample was estimated by amplification of reference gene primers within the assay. To quantify the absolute abundance of each unique TCRbeta CDR3 rearrangement, sequence reads were collapsed and filtered. Productive Simpson clonality was computed per sample as the square root of Simpson's diversity index over productive rearrangements. Sourced from immuneACCESS, this table was stored by TCRdb with only in-frame sequences that have V and J called. A share of the clones is absent; for the studies checked, an unresolved V gene accounts for under half, and the remainder has no known explanation. For V, J and clone size, that table is used; D and trimming come from the DNA. The sample table holds 150,000 to 200,000 clones, of which 60% to 80% were seen once. The top ten hold roughly 17% of the sample.

General study outcomes and caveats: The quantity of clinical and demographic metadata differed by source and by participant and was supplied without curation.

Participants in the prospective study were aged roughly 18 to 95 years, lived in under 30 United States geographic areas, and enrolled through a virtual design. To assign participants to cohorts, the prospective study relied on clinical history that participants themselves reported in a screening survey and a study questionnaire. Recovered participants in ImmuneRACE Cohort 3 were defined by two consecutive negative NP/OP PCR tests, clearance by a healthcare professional, or resolution of symptoms. In the prospective study, whole blood, serum and a nasopharyngeal or oropharyngeal swab were collected from each participant by mobile phlebotomists. Prospective study participants could optionally give additional blood draws and questionnaires over an approximately 2-month period. Blood samples from the prospective study were shipped frozen or at room temperature prior to DNA extraction.

The sequence was collected from a woman aged 50 to 65 who had recovered from COVID-19. In this chain, TRBV9 is recombined with TRBJ2-1; possibly the D gene is TRBD2, per 6 matching bases. The sample consisted of PBMCs or T cells enriched from blood (not recorded which). The bases are TGTGCCAGCAGTGAAACTAGCAGTATATACAATGAGCAGTTCTTC. This sequence encodes CASSETSSIYNEQFF.